These 13 T cell receptor beta chains were sequenced from one sample in a study of blood T cell repertoires in COVID-19. Clones were sequenced by immunoSEQ multiplex PCR, and TCRdb holds only the in-frame ones, with some missing. The table includes some 78,000 clones, approximately 80% detected once. The sequenced sample consisted of peripheral blood. These receptor sequences come from a man aged 55 to 70 with active or convalescent COVID-19.

Here the CDR3 reads CASSGVGGNSPLHF. Here the CDR3 DNA reads TGTGCCAGCAGCGGGGTGGGGGGAAATTCACCCCTCCACTTT. The J gene is TRBJ1-6, the V gene TRBV3-1 (or the pseudogene TRBV3-2); possibly TRBD1 for D (5 bases). Trimming shortened V by 5 bases and J by 7 bases, and 12 bases separated the two germline ends. CDR3 length equals 14 residues. The V gene's germline CDR1 is LGHDT and CDR2 YNNKEL (reference sequence).

The chain employs TRBV6-2 or TRBV6-3 and TRBJ2-3, with TRBD2 as a possible D gene (6 bases). Germline V CDR1 and CDR2: MNHEY, SVGEGT. This CDR3 has 16 amino acids. The V gene lost 3 bases and the J gene lost 2 bases, with 15 bases spanning the gap. In nucleotides, the CDR3 is TGTGCCAGCAGTTATGGCAGCGGGCCCCCCACAGATACGCAGTATTTT. Amino acid sequence: CASSYGSGPPTDTQYF.

V and J are TRBV19 and TRBJ2-3; TRBD1 matches 11 bases. CDR3 size: 15 residues. J was trimmed by 3 bases and V by 5 bases; bases with no gene match: 4. The germline V gene encodes CDR1 LNHDA and CDR2 SQIVND (reference sequence). CDR3 nucleotide sequence: TGTGCCAGTAGTGCGGACAGGGGGCTGACAGATACGCAGTATTTT. Its protein is CASSADRGLTDTQYF.

About this clone itself: The identical CDR3 is also encoded by other nucleotide sequences in the sample. V is TRBV7-2 and J is TRBJ2-7; the D is unclear. From germline, CDR1 is SGHTA and CDR2 FQGNSA. The ends were cut back, 2 bases at V and 2 bases at J, with 10 bases in the middle. There are 14 residues in the CDR3. CDR3 nucleotide sequence: TGTGCCAGCAGCTTATATCGCGGTCCCTACGAGCAGTACTTC. Its translation: CASSLYRGPYEQYF.

This clone is a singleton in its sample. The chain combines TRBV6-5 with TRBJ1-4; 7 positions agree with TRBD1. CDR3 length: 12 residues. V trimming: 5 bases; J trimming: 14 bases; junction bases outside the gene matches: 8. The germline V gene has CDR1 MNHEY and CDR2 SVGAGI. CDR3 loop: CASSPRTGRLFF. CDR3 DNA sequence: TGTGCCAGCAGTCCCAGGACAGGTCGGCTGTTTTTT.

The CDR3 nucleotides are TGTGCCAGCAGCTTAGTGGTCGGCCTAGAGACAGATACGCAGTATTTT. It encodes CASSLVVGLETDTQYF. The J gene is TRBJ2-3, the V gene TRBV7-2; no reliable D call. CDR3 size: 16 residues. The V and J ends lost 1 base and 3 bases respectively, with 14 bases between them. CDR1 is SGHTA and CDR2 is FQGNSA in the germline V gene.

Only one count was recorded for this clone. The genes are TRBV19 and TRBJ2-3, with 9 bases fitting TRBD2. The germline gives CDR1 LNHDA, CDR2 SQIVND (reference sequence). After removal of 3 bases from V and 4 bases from J, the junction contained 5 bases not matched to a gene. The CDR3 covers 15 residues. This chain's CDR3 is CASSMKGLAADTQYF. CDR3 nucleotide sequence: TGTGCCAGTAGTATGAAGGGACTAGCAGCAGATACGCAGTATTTT.

The rearrangement uses TRBV6-5 and TRBJ1-2; a possible D gene is TRBD1 (5 bases). The CDR3 extends over 13 amino acids. Trimming took 3 bases from V and 2 from J, leaving 7 bases between them. Germline CDR1 and CDR2: MNHEY and SVGAGI. CDR3 sequence: CASSYTGNYGYTF. CDR3 coding DNA: TGTGCCAGCAGTTATACAGGAAACTATGGCTACACCTTC.

The J gene is TRBJ1-1, the V gene TRBV20-1; 9 nucleotides agree with TRBD1. The CDR3 consists of 16 residues. In germline, CDR1 is DFQATT, CDR2 SNEGSKA (reference sequence). V lost 3 bases and J lost 1; bases outside the gene matches: 9. The DNA for the CDR3 is TGCAGTGCTAGTCCAGGCCCGGGACAGGGGAACACTGAAGCTTTCTTT. Translating it yields CSASPGPGQGNTEAFF.

The genes are TRBV5-8 and TRBJ2-3; 9 positions agree with TRBD1. CDR3 length equals 14 residues. In germline, CDR1 is SGHTS, CDR2 YDEGEE. The junction had 3 bases not matched to a gene; V was cut back by 7 bases and J by 0 bases. CDR3 residues: CASAGTGSTDTQYF. DNA for the CDR3: TGTGCCAGCGCCGGGACAGGGAGCACAGATACGCAGTATTTT.

The CDR3 loop is CASSSRRDRNTIDTQYF. In nucleotides, the CDR3 is TGTGCCAGCAGCTCTAGAAGGGACAGGAATACCATAGATACGCAGTATTTT. This chain uses TRBV7-2 with TRBJ2-3, with TRBD1 matching over 8 bases. After removal of 4 bases from V and 5 bases from J, the junction contained 14 bases not matched to a gene. Germline V lookup: CDR1 SGHTA, CDR2 FQGNSA. This CDR3 is 17 amino acids long.

The rearrangement links TRBV5-6 to TRBJ1-1; a weak D match, TRBD1 (5 bases). V dropped 3 bases and J dropped 1 base, with 13 bases sitting between them. CDR1 is SGHDT and CDR2 is YYEEEE in the germline V gene. The CDR3 extends over 15 amino acids. The CDR3 nucleotides are TGTGCCAGCAGCTCTTCGGGGGAATGGAACACTGAAGCTTTCTTT. Protein sequence: CASSSSGEWNTEAFF.

The genes are TRBV6-5 and TRBJ1-2; 7 bases agree with TRBD1. V trimming: 9 bases; J trimming: 5 bases; junction bases outside the gene matches: 9. The CDR3 is 13 amino acids. Germline V gene lookup returns CDR1 MNHEY and CDR2 SVGAGI. CDR3 nucleotides: TGTGCCAGTAGAAACCCACAGGGGTATGGCTACACCTTC. Encoded protein: CASRNPQGYGYTF.